This T cell receptor (beta chain) is from a study of Ad26.COV2.S vaccination and SARS-CoV-2 variants. Study at large: Donor allocation was to the COV1001 Ad26.COV2.S trial arm.

Study observations and caveats: Non-spike TCR breadth showed similarity between vaccine and placebo recipients.

The table came from immunoSEQ multiplex PCR; TCRdb's copy has only in-frame clones and leaves some out. Here the sample spans 350,000 to 450,000 clones, 92% being singletons. Turning to this clone: The antigen is unknown.

This CDR3 is built from 19 residues. CDR1 and CDR2 (germline): SGHTA, FQGNSA. J gave up 4 bases and V 2 bases, and 12 bases lay outside the gene matches. Noted treatment: over 15 received Ad26.COV2.S at low or high dose, single or two shots; about five received placebo; per-sample allocation not given. Day 63 after the first injection of vaccine or placebo was the sampling time. This person who donated was an adult of 18-55 years in Boston. Wuhan-strain spike was delivered by a replication-incompetent Ad26 vector. Specimen: peripheral blood, collected in a trial of Ad26.COV2.S vaccine versus placebo. V is TRBV7-2 and J is TRBJ2-7; 15 nucleotides agree with TRBD2. The origin of this receptor is a person aged 18-65 years who received the Ad26.COV2.S COVID-19 vaccine or a placebo. CDR3 protein: CASSLTAIGLAGGHYEQYF. CDR3 nucleotide sequence: TGTGCCAGCAGCTTAACTGCTATCGGACTAGCGGGGGGGCATTACGAGCAGTACTTC.